These 12 T cell receptor beta chains were all obtained from the same sample, sequenced in a study of T cell clonality in common variable immunodeficiency. The repertoire was sequenced with immunoSEQ multiplex PCR; TCRdb's copy has only in-frame clones and lacks some. The table lists tens of thousands of clones, with no singletons. Sequencing was performed on peripheral blood mononuclear cells. The source of these receptors is a person between 18 and 75 years old in good health.

By sample share, this clone is medium-sized. The read ends 3 residues before the CDR3 terminus; that terminus is restored from the germline J gene. The chain employs TRBV20-1 and TRBJ2-2; D is unresolved. Germline CDR1 reads DFQATT; CDR2 reads SNEGSKA (reference sequence). CDR3 length: 14 amino acids. Trimming took off 0 bases at V and 1 base at J, with 6 bases between the two ends. Incomplete CDR3 DNA: TGCAGTGCTAGAGACTATGGGAACACCGGGGAG. This sequence encodes CSARDYGNTGE. The whole CDR3 sequence reads CSARDYGNTGELFF.

This clone was recorded at least ten times. Incomplete CDR3 DNA: TGCGCCAGCAGCGCAGGACTGTACCAAGAGACC. Protein product: CASSAGLYQET. The CDR3 reads in full as CASSAGLYQETQYF. V usage is TRBV5-1 and J usage is TRBJ2-5, with D perhaps TRBD2 (5 bases). The CDR3 goes on 3 residues after the read ends, and that part is filled in from the germline J gene. V was cut by 4 bases and J by 0 bases, with 10 bases left in between. CDR1 SGHRS and CDR2 YFSETQ come from the germline V gene. This CDR3 has 14 amino acids.

This clone was counted at least ten times. The missing CDR3 end, 3 residues past where the read stops, is filled in from the germline J gene. The V gene is TRBV30, the J gene TRBJ1-2; tentatively, D is TRBD1 (6 bases). The CDR3 loop spans 12 amino acids. Germline values: CDR1 GTSNPN, CDR2 SVGIG (reference sequence). The CDR3 reads CAWSTTGKGYTF. The part of the CDR3 DNA that was read is TGTGCCTGGAGTACTACAGGGAAGGGC.

This clone was recorded at least ten times. The DNA ends 3 residues before the CDR3 does, and the rest of the CDR3 is filled in from the germline J gene. This chain uses TRBV6-2 or TRBV6-3 with TRBJ2-1, with 7 bases that match TRBD1. The CDR3 extends over 15 amino acids. Germline assignment: CDR1 MNHEY and CDR2 SVGEGT. The V segment lost 6 bases and the J segment 3 bases; nucleotides outside the gene matches: 8. The CDR3 DNA, read in part, is TGTGCCAGCAGCCCGACAGGGACCGACTACAATGAG. This codes for CASSPTGTDYNE. Given in full, the CDR3 is CASSPTGTDYNEQFF.

This clone was picked up many times. The CDR3 goes on 3 residues after the read ends, and that part is filled in from the germline J gene. The rearrangement uses TRBV10-1 and TRBJ2-3; 9 bases map to TRBD1. The CDR3 runs to 13 residues. CDR1 and CDR2 (germline): WNHNN, SYGVQD (reference sequence). The CDR3 sequence is CASRPGQGGTQYF. The covered CDR3 bases are TGCGCCAGCAGGCCGGGACAGGGAGGCACG.

This clone was counted ten times or more. The read falls 3 residues short of the CDR3 end, and the missing part is taken from the germline J gene. The chain is built from TRBV19 and TRBJ2-7; 8 nucleotides agree with TRBD2. The CDR3 length is 14 residues. Germline-derived CDR1 and CDR2 are LNHDA and SQIVND (reference sequence). Trimming at V came to 5 bases and at J to 2 bases, leaving 5 bases not matched to a gene. CDR3 region: CASSAGLGAYEQYF. The CDR3 DNA, read in part, is TGTGCCAGTAGTGCGGGACTAGGGGCCTACGAG.

This clone was seen ten or more times. The read is 3 residues too short to cover the CDR3 end, so that end is filled in from the germline J gene. The chain links TRBV7-8 to TRBJ2-7; no firm D call. The V gene's germline CDR1 is SGHVS and CDR2 FQNEAQ. Between the trimmed V and J ends, which lost 1 base and 3 bases, there was a span of 16 bases. The CDR3 sequence is 16 residues long. CDR3 protein: CASSLVRDFGYYEQYF. The CDR3 bases that were read are TGTGCCAGCAGCTTAGTCAGAGACTTCGGATACTACGAG.

This clone was observed at least ten times. From the germline J gene comes the end of the CDR3, since the read stops 3 residues before it. This rearrangement joins TRBV20-1 to TRBJ2-7, with no clear D. Germline CDR1 is DFQATT and CDR2 is SNEGSKA (reference sequence). V gave up 0 bases and J gave up 1 base, with 10 bases separating them. The CDR3 loop spans 14 amino acids. The CDR3 protein is CSARDKGQSYEQYF. Partial CDR3 DNA: TGCAGTGCTAGAGATAAGGGCCAGTCCTACGAG.

Many counts were recorded for this clone. The covered CDR3 bases are TGCGCCAGCAGCTTTGGGTTTATCGGGACTAGCGGGAGCATCTATGAG. Translating gives CASSFGFIGTSGSIYE. The full-length CDR3 reads as CASSFGFIGTSGSIYEQFF. The gene calls are TRBV5-1 and TRBJ2-1; 14 bases line up with TRBD2. The CDR3 end is not reached by the read, which stops 3 residues before it; the germline J gene fills it in. The CDR3 contains 19 residues. CDR1 SGHRS and CDR2 YFSETQ come from the germline V gene. The trim removed 2 bases at V and 8 bases at J, leaving 15 bases unmatched.

This clone was observed a few times. The observed sequence ends 3 residues before the CDR3 terminus, with the missing tail filled in from the germline J gene. The genes are TRBV6-2 or TRBV6-3 and TRBJ2-3, with TRBD2 identical over 8 bases. This CDR3 region has 15 residues. The trim removed 7 bases at V and 1 base at J, leaving 7 bases unmatched. Germline V lookup: CDR1 MNHEY, CDR2 SVGEGT. The CDR3 spells CASIGWREGTDTQYF. CDR3 bases read: TGTGCCAGCATTGGGTGGCGGGAGGGCACAGATACG.

In its sample, this clone was seen many times. The read finishes 3 residues shy of the CDR3 end, and the germline J gene is used to complete it. V and J are TRBV14 and TRBJ2-2; the match to TRBD2 covers 11 bases. The CDR3 loop spans 15 amino acids. Looked up from germline, CDR1 is SGHDN and CDR2 is FVKESK. V trimming: 6 bases; J trimming: 5 bases; junction bases outside the gene matches: 5. CDR3 protein: CASSQLAGVTGELFF. The CDR3 DNA, read in part, is TGTGCCAGCAGTCAACTAGCGGGGGTTACCGGGGAG.

In this sample, this clone turned up many times. The part of the CDR3 DNA that was read is TGTGCTAGTGGTTTGGTACTTAGTTCACCC. It encodes CASGLVLSSP. In full, the CDR3 reads CASGLVLSSPLHF. The V gene is TRBV12-5, the J gene TRBJ1-6; D is uncertain. Read sequence stops 3 residues before the CDR3 end, and the germline J gene provides the missing end. CDR1 LGHNT and CDR2 FRNRAP come from the germline V gene. The germline V and J ends were trimmed by 0 bases and 9 bases, with 6 bases remaining between them. This CDR3 has 13 amino acids.